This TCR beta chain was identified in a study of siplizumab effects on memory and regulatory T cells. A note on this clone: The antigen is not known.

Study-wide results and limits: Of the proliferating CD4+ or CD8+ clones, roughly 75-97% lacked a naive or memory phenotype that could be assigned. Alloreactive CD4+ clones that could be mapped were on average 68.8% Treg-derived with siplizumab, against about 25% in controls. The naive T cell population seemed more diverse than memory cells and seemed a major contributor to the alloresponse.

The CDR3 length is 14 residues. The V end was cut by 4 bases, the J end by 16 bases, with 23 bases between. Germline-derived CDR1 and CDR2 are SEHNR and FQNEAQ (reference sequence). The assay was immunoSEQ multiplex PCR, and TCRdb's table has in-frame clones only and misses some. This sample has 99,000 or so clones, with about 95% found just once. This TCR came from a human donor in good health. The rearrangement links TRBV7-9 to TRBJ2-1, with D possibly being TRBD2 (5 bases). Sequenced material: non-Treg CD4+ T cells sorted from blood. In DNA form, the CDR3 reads TGTGCCAGCAGCTCAACCGGCGGGCAGTCTGGCGGTTTCTTC. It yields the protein CASSSTGGQSGGFF.